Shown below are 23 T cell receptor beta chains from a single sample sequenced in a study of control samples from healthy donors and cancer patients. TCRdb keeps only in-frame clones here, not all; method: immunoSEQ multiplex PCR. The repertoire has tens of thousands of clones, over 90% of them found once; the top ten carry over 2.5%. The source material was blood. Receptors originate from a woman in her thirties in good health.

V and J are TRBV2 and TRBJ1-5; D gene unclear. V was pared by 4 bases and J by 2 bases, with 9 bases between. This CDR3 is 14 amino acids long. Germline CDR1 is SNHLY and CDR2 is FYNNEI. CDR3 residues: CASSASGGNQPQHF. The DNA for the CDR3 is TGTGCCAGCAGTGCTTCCGGGGGCAATCAGCCCCAGCATTTT.

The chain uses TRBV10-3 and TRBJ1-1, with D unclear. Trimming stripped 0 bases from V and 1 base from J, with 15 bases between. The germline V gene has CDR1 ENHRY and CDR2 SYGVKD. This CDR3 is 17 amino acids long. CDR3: CAISESGSRQQNTEAFF. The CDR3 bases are TGTGCCATCAGTGAGTCCGGTAGTCGGCAGCAGAACACTGAAGCTTTCTTT.

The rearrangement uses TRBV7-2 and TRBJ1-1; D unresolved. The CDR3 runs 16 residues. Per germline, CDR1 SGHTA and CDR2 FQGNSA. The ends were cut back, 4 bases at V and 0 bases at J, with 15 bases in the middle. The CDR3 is CASSSHNPGLNTEAFF. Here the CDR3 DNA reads TGTGCCAGCAGCTCCCATAATCCGGGGTTGAACACTGAAGCTTTCTTT.

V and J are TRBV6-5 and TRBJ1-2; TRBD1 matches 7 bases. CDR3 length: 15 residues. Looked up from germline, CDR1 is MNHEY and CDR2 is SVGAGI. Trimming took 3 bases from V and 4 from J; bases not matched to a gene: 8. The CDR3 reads CASSYKDRPLYGYTF. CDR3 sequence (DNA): TGTGCCAGCAGTTATAAGGACAGGCCGCTCTATGGCTACACCTTC.

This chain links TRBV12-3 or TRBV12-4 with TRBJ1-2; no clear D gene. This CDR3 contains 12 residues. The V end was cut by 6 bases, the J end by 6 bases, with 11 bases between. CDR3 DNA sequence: TGTGCCAGCAGCCTCGGACGGAATGGCTACACCTTC. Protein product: CASSLGRNGYTF.

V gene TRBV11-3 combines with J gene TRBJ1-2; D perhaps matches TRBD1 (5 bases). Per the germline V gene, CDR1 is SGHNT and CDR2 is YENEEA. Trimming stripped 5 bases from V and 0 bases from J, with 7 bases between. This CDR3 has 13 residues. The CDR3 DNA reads TGTGCCAGCAGCAAGACAGCTAACTATGGCTACACCTTC. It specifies CASSKTANYGYTF.

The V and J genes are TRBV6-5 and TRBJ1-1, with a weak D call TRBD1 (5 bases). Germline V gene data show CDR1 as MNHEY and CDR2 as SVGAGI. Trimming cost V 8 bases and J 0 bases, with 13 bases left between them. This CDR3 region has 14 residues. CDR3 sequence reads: CASRDVPLNTEAFF. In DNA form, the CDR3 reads TGTGCCAGCCGGGACGTACCTCTGAACACTGAAGCTTTCTTT.

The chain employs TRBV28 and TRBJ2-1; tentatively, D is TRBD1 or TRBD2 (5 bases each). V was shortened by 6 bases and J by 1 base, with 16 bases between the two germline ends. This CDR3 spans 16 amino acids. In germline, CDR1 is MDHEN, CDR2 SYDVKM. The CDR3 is CASSSLGDTSYNEQFF. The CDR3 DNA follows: TGTGCCAGCAGCAGCCTGGGGGATACTTCCTACAATGAGCAGTTCTTC.

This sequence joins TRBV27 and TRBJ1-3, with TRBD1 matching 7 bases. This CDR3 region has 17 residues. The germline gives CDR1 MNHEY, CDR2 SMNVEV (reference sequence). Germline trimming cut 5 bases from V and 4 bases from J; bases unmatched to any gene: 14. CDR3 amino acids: CASSATGWALLGNTIYF. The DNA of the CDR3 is TGTGCCAGCAGTGCGACAGGGTGGGCGCTCTTAGGAAACACCATATATTTT.

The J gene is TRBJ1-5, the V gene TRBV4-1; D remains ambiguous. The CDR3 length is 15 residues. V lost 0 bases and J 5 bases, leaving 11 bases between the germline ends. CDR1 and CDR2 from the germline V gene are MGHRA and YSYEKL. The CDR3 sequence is CASSQDGVRDQPQHF. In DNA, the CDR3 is TGCGCCAGCAGCCAAGATGGGGTACGGGATCAGCCCCAGCATTTT.

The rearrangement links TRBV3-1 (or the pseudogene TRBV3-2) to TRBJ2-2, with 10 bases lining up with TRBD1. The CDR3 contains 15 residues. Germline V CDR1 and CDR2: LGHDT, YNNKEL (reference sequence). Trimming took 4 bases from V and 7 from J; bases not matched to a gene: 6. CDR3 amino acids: CASSRPTGGYGELFF. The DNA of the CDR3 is TGTGCCAGCAGCCGTCCGACAGGGGGCTACGGGGAGCTGTTTTTT.

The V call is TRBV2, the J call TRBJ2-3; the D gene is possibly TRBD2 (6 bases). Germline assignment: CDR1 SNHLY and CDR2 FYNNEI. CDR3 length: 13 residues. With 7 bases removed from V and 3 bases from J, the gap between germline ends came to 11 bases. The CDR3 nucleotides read TGTGCCAGCATCGTGGGACTGACAGATACGCAGTATTTT. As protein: CASIVGLTDTQYF.

CDR3 DNA: TGCGCCAGCAGCCAAGCCGTGAACACTGAAGCTTTCTTT. Its protein product is CASSQAVNTEAFF. The chain uses TRBV4-1 and TRBJ1-1; unclear D gene. The ends were cut back, 1 base at V and 0 bases at J, with 3 bases in the middle. The CDR3 has 13 residues. Germline lookup yields CDR1 MGHRA and CDR2 YSYEKL.

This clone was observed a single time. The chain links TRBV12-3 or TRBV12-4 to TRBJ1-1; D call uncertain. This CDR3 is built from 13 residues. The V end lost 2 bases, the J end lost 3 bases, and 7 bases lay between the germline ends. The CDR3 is CASSLRSYTEAFF. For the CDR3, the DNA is TGTGCCAGCAGTTTACGGTCTTACACTGAAGCTTTCTTT.

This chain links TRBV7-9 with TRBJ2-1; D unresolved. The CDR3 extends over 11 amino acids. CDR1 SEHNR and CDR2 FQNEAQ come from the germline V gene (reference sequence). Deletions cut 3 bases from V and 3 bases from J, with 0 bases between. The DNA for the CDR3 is TGTGCCAGCAGCTTCTACAATGAGCAGTTCTTC. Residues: CASSFYNEQFF.

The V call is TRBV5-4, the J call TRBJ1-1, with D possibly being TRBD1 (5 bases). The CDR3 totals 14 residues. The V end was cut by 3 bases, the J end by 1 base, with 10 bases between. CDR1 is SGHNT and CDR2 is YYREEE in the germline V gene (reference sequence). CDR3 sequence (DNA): TGTGCCAGCAGCTGGCAGGGAACGAACACTGAAGCTTTCTTT. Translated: CASSWQGTNTEAFF. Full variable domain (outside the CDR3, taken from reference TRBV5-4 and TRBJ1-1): ETGVTQSPTHLIKTRGQQVTLRCSSQSGHNTVSWYQQALGQGPQFIFQYYREEENGRGNFPPRFSGLQFPNYSSELNVNALELDDSALYLCASSWQGTNTEAFFGQGTRLTVV.

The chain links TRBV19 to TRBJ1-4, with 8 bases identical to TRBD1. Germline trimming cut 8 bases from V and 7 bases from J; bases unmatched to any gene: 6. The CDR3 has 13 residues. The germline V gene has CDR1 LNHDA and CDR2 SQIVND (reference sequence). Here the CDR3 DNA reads TGTGCCAGTTCTGACAGGGGAATTGAAAAACTGTTTTTT. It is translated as CASSDRGIEKLFF. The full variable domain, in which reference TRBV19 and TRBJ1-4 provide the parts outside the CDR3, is DGGITQSPKYLFRKEGQNVTLSCEQNLNHDAMYWYRQDPGQGLRLIYYSQIVNDFQKGDIAEGYSVSREKKESFPLTVTSAQKNPTAFYLCASSDRGIEKLFFGSGTQLSVL.

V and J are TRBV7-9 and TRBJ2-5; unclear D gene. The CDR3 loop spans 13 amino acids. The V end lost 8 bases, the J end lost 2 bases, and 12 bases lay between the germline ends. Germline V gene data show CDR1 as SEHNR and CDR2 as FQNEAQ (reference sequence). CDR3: CASSSRSQETQYF. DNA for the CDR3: TGTGCCAGCTCGTCCAGGTCACAAGAGACCCAGTACTTC.

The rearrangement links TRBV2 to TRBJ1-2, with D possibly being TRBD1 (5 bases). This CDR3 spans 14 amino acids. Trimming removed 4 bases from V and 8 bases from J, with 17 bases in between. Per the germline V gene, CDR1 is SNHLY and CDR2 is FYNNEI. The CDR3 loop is CASSVGAGQWGYTF. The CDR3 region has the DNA TGTGCCAGCAGTGTTGGTGCAGGGCAATGGGGCTACACCTTC.

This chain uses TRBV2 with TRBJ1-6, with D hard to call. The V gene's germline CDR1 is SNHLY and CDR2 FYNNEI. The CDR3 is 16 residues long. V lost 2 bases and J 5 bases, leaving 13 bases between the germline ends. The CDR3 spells CASSERSVINNSPLHF. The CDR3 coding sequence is TGTGCCAGCAGTGAACGGTCAGTCATAAATAATTCACCCCTCCACTTT.

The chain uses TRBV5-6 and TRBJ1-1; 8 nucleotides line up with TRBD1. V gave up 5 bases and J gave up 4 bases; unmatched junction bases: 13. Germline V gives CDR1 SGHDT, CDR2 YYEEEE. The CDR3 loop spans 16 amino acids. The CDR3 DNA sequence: TGTGCCAGCAGGCGGACAGGGAGAGCTTCGTCCACTGAAGCTTTCTTT. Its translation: CASRRTGRASSTEAFF.

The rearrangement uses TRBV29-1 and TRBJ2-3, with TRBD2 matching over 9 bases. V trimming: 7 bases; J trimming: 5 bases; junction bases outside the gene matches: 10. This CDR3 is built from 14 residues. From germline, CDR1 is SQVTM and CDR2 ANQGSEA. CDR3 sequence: CSEGGGAVGDTQYF. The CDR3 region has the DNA TGCAGCGAAGGCGGGGGGGCAGTAGGAGATACGCAGTATTTT.

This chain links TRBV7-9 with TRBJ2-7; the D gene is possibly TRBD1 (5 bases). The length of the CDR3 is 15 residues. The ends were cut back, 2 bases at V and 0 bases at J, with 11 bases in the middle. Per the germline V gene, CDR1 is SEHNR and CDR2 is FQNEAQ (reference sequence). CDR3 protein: CASSLLGRSSYEQYF. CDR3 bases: TGTGCCAGCAGCTTACTGGGGCGCAGCTCCTACGAGCAGTACTTC.